Listed below are T cell receptor beta chains from one sample, sequenced in a study of shared clonotypes between healthy human individuals. TCRdb keeps only in-frame clones here, not all; method: immunoSEQ multiplex PCR. The sample has some 1.5 million clones, more than 95% seen once. Specimen: naive CD4+ T cells sorted from blood. The receptors here all came from a man aged 25-45 years in good health. Each CDR3 is given with its conserved first and last residue. A D gene is named only where the DNA matches it firmly. Size is omitted from some rows. Given values are once, few, many or a class for expanded clones.

d_gene: TRBD2; v_gene: TRBV6-5; abundance: NA; j_gene: TRBJ2-1; CDR3nt: TGTGCCAGCAGTTTCGTGACGGGAGGGGGGGGTGAGCAGTTCTTC; CDR3aa: CASSFVTGGGGEQFF
d_gene: TRBD1; v_gene: TRBV6-5; abundance: once; j_gene: TRBJ1-5; CDR3nt: TGTGCCAGCAGACCTACAGGGGCCCCCAATCAGCCCCAGCATTTT; CDR3aa: CASRPTGAPNQPQHF
d_gene: TRBD2; v_gene: TRBV9; abundance: NA; j_gene: TRBJ2-5; CDR3nt: TGTGCCAGCAGCGTAGGTTCGGGGACTAGGATGAGCCAAGAGACCCAGTACTTC; CDR3aa: CASSVGSGTRMSQETQYF
d_gene: NA; v_gene: TRBV7-3; abundance: NA; j_gene: TRBJ2-1; CDR3nt: TGTGCCAGCAGCTTAAACCCCCTAGCGACCAAAAATGAGCAGTTCTTC; CDR3aa: CASSLNPLATKNEQFF
d_gene: NA; v_gene: TRBV27; abundance: NA; j_gene: TRBJ2-7; CDR3nt: TGTGCCAGCGGATCCTGGGGGATCTCCTACGAGCAGTACTTC; CDR3aa: CASGSWGISYEQYF
d_gene: TRBD2; v_gene: TRBV4-3; abundance: NA; j_gene: TRBJ2-2; CDR3nt: TGCGCCAGCAGCCATGTAGCGGGAGGGATAACCGGGGAGCTGTTTTTT; CDR3aa: CASSHVAGGITGELFF
d_gene: TRBD1; v_gene: TRBV5-1; abundance: once; j_gene: TRBJ2-7; CDR3nt: TGCGCCAGCAGCCGAGCACCCGGACAGGCCGCCACCTACGAGCAGTACTTC; CDR3aa: CASSRAPGQAATYEQYF
d_gene: TRBD1; v_gene: TRBV5-1; abundance: NA; j_gene: TRBJ2-3; CDR3nt: TGCGCCAGCAGCCCCTCTCCCAAAGGACAGGCAGGGGCCACAGATACGCAGTATTTT; CDR3aa: CASSPSPKGQAGATDTQYF
d_gene: NA; v_gene: TRBV7-2; abundance: once; j_gene: TRBJ2-1; CDR3nt: TGTGCCAGCAGCGGAGCCGACGTGGGGTTTCGGGAGCAGTTCTTC; CDR3aa: CASSGADVGFREQFF
d_gene: NA; v_gene: TRBV27; abundance: NA; j_gene: TRBJ2-5; CDR3nt: TGTGCCAGCAGTTTATCTGGGTATCAAGAGACCCAGTACTTC; CDR3aa: CASSLSGYQETQYF
d_gene: TRBD2; v_gene: TRBV2; abundance: once; j_gene: TRBJ2-5; CDR3nt: TGTGCCAGCAGTGAATGGGTCCTAGCGGGAGGTGGGACCCAGTACTTC; CDR3aa: CASSEWVLAGGGTQYF
d_gene: TRBD1; v_gene: TRBV9; abundance: NA; j_gene: TRBJ1-3; CDR3nt: TGTGCCAGCAGCCTCTTTGCGGACAGGGGGAGTGGAAACACCATATATTTT; CDR3aa: CASSLFADRGSGNTIYF
d_gene: TRBD2; v_gene: TRBV7-6; abundance: NA; j_gene: TRBJ2-1; CDR3nt: TGTGCCAGCAGCTTAGACCCGCGGGAGGACTCCTACAATGAGCAGTTCTTC; CDR3aa: CASSLDPREDSYNEQFF
d_gene: NA; v_gene: TRBV7-2; abundance: NA; j_gene: TRBJ2-7; CDR3nt: TGTGCCAGCAGCTTAGACGGCACAATGAACTCCTACGAGCAGTACTTC; CDR3aa: CASSLDGTMNSYEQYF
d_gene: NA; v_gene: TRBV18; abundance: NA; j_gene: TRBJ2-7; CDR3nt: TGTGCCAGCTCACCACTACCGACTGCCTCCTACGAGCAGTACTTC; CDR3aa: CASSPLPTASYEQYF
d_gene: TRBD1; v_gene: TRBV9; abundance: NA; j_gene: TRBJ1-1; CDR3nt: TGTGCCAGCAGCGCAGGGACAGGTGGACTTTTGTCGTCTGAAGCTTTCTTT; CDR3aa: CASSAGTGGLLSSEAFF
d_gene: NA; v_gene: TRBV4-1; abundance: NA; j_gene: TRBJ1-3; CDR3nt: TGCGCCAGCAGCCAACGGTTCTCTGGAAACACCATATATTTT; CDR3aa: CASSQRFSGNTIYF
d_gene: TRBD1; v_gene: TRBV2; abundance: NA; j_gene: TRBJ1-1; CDR3nt: TGTGCCAGCAGTGTTGGCAGGGGGCTTATGGGCACTGAAGCTTTCTTT; CDR3aa: CASSVGRGLMGTEAFF
d_gene: NA; v_gene: TRBV28; abundance: once; j_gene: TRBJ2-7; CDR3nt: TGTGCCAGTGGGGCCCCTCTCTCGGGCGAGCAGTACTTC; CDR3aa: CASGAPLSGEQYF
d_gene: TRBD2; v_gene: TRBV9; abundance: once; j_gene: TRBJ2-1; CDR3nt: TGTGCCAGCAGCGTAGCACCGACTAGCGGGAATCAGTTCTTC; CDR3aa: CASSVAPTSGNQFF
d_gene: NA; v_gene: TRBV5-8; abundance: NA; j_gene: TRBJ1-3; CDR3nt: TGTGCCAGCAGCTTCGATGCAGGGGCCATCGGAAACACCATATATTTT; CDR3aa: CASSFDAGAIGNTIYF
d_gene: NA; v_gene: TRBV11-3; abundance: NA; j_gene: TRBJ1-1; CDR3nt: TGTGCCAGCAGCTTAGAACAGAACACTGAAGCTTTCTTT; CDR3aa: CASSLEQNTEAFF
d_gene: TRBD1; v_gene: TRBV5-4; abundance: NA; j_gene: TRBJ1-1; CDR3nt: TGTGCCAGCAGCCCACTTAGGGACAGAACAACTGAAGCTTTCTTT; CDR3aa: CASSPLRDRTTEAFF
d_gene: TRBD1; v_gene: TRBV2; abundance: NA; j_gene: TRBJ1-1; CDR3nt: TGTGCCAGCAGGGACGGAGACAGGGGTCTCGGATTGGGTGAAGCTTTCTTT; CDR3aa: CASRDGDRGLGLGEAFF
d_gene: NA; v_gene: TRBV4-3; abundance: NA; j_gene: TRBJ2-5; CDR3nt: TGCGCCAGCAGCCAAGACGTGGGAGAGACCCAGTACTTC; CDR3aa: CASSQDVGETQYF
d_gene: NA; v_gene: TRBV6-4; abundance: NA; j_gene: TRBJ2-1; CDR3nt: TGTGCCAGCAGTATTGAGTCCGGGTACGGTGAGCAGTTCTTC; CDR3aa: CASSIESGYGEQFF
d_gene: TRBD1; v_gene: TRBV5-5; abundance: NA; j_gene: TRBJ2-2; CDR3nt: TGTGCCAGCAGCCCCGACAGGGGTGCCACCGGGGAGCTGTTTTTT; CDR3aa: CASSPDRGATGELFF
d_gene: NA; v_gene: TRBV9; abundance: few; j_gene: TRBJ1-3; CDR3nt: TGTGCCAGCAGCCCCAGCTCTGGAAACACCATATATTTT; CDR3aa: CASSPSSGNTIYF
d_gene: NA; v_gene: TRBV5-1; abundance: NA; j_gene: TRBJ2-5; CDR3nt: TGCGCCAGCACCGCCGGGCGGGAGACCCAGTACTTC; CDR3aa: CASTAGRETQYF
d_gene: NA; v_gene: TRBV5-6; abundance: NA; j_gene: TRBJ1-1; CDR3nt: TGTGCCAGCAGCTTTTCGAACACTGAAGCTTTCTTT; CDR3aa: CASSFSNTEAFF
d_gene: TRBD2; v_gene: TRBV7-9; abundance: NA; j_gene: TRBJ2-7; CDR3nt: TGTGCCAGCAGCTTAGAAATGGTTAGCGGGAGTATCTTC; CDR3aa: CASSLEMVSGSIF
d_gene: TRBD1; v_gene: TRBV6-5; abundance: NA; j_gene: TRBJ1-2; CDR3nt: TGTGCCAGCACCCCCCTAGGACAGGGTAGCTATGGCTACACCTTC; CDR3aa: CASTPLGQGSYGYTF
d_gene: TRBD2; v_gene: TRBV5-6; abundance: NA; j_gene: TRBJ2-1; CDR3nt: TGTGCCAGCAGCTTTAGCGGGAGCTCCTACAATGAGCAGTTCTTC; CDR3aa: CASSFSGSSYNEQFF
d_gene: NA; v_gene: TRBV5-4; abundance: NA; j_gene: TRBJ2-5; CDR3nt: TGTGCCAGCAGTGTCACTCAAGAGACCCAGTACTTC; CDR3aa: CASSVTQETQYF
d_gene: NA; v_gene: TRBV10-3; abundance: NA; j_gene: TRBJ1-2; CDR3nt: TGTGCCATCAACCCTGACAGGCTTTATGGCTACACCTTC; CDR3aa: CAINPDRLYGYTF
d_gene: TRBD2; v_gene: TRBV4-3; abundance: NA; j_gene: TRBJ2-5; CDR3nt: TGCGCCAGCAGCCAAGGCGGGAGGGCCCGGGAGACCCAGTACTTC; CDR3aa: CASSQGGRARETQYF
d_gene: TRBD2; v_gene: TRBV18; abundance: NA; j_gene: TRBJ2-3; CDR3nt: TGTGCCAGCTCACCAATTCCGGCGGGAGGAACAGATACGCAGTATTTT; CDR3aa: CASSPIPAGGTDTQYF
d_gene: TRBD1; v_gene: TRBV28; abundance: NA; j_gene: TRBJ1-1; CDR3nt: TGTGCCAGCAGACGAAGACAGGGAAGGACTGAAGCTTTCTTT; CDR3aa: CASRRRQGRTEAFF
d_gene: NA; v_gene: TRBV5-4; abundance: NA; j_gene: TRBJ1-2; CDR3nt: TGTGCCAGCAGCTCAATACAGGGCAACTATGGCTACACCTTC; CDR3aa: CASSSIQGNYGYTF
d_gene: NA; v_gene: TRBV7-6; abundance: NA; j_gene: TRBJ2-7; CDR3nt: TGTGCCAGCAGCTTAGGGGCCGAGCAGTACTTC; CDR3aa: CASSLGAEQYF
d_gene: TRBD1; v_gene: TRBV19; abundance: once; j_gene: TRBJ1-1; CDR3nt: TGTGCCAGTAGTTTCAGGGGGCGAGGCACTGAAGCTTTCTTT; CDR3aa: CASSFRGRGTEAFF
d_gene: NA; v_gene: TRBV10-3; abundance: once; j_gene: TRBJ1-4; CDR3nt: TGTGCCATCAGTGAATCAGGAGCAACTAATGAAAAACTGTTTTTT; CDR3aa: CAISESGATNEKLFF
d_gene: NA; v_gene: TRBV11-3; abundance: NA; j_gene: TRBJ2-7; CDR3nt: TGTGCCAGCAGCAGCCCCAAGGGGGACTACACCTACGAGCAGTACTTC; CDR3aa: CASSSPKGDYTYEQYF
d_gene: NA; v_gene: TRBV10-3; abundance: NA; j_gene: TRBJ2-1; CDR3nt: TGTGCCATCGGCCGCGGCGGGACGCCAAACAATGAGCAGTTCTTC; CDR3aa: CAIGRGGTPNNEQFF